The TCR beta chain under discussion was sequenced for a study of cytomegalovirus exposure and HLA in healthy donors. The study, taken as a whole, reports: The analysis excluded some indistinguishable V segments, including TRBV6-2 and TRBV6-3. Association of 15,000 to 20,000 TCR beta sequences with HLA alleles was found at 0.05 false discovery rate in a later analysis.

Germline lookup yields CDR1 SGHVS and CDR2 FQNEAQ. Losses at the gene ends were 5 bases for V and 0 bases for J; bases not matched to a gene: 4. The length of the CDR3 is 15 residues. A note on this clone: What it binds is not known.

13 Jbeta primers and 60 Vbeta primers were used for the PCR. Assay: immunoSEQ multiplex PCR; the TCRdb copy retains only in-frame clones and omits some. Of 60,000 to 100,000 clones listed, around 78% are singletons. The sequence came from a male donor in good health and CMV-seropositive. Sequencing was done on a sample of PBMCs. The rearrangement uses TRBV7-8 and TRBJ2-4, with 7 bases fitting TRBD1. CDR3 in DNA: TGTGCCAGCAGCAGACGGGACAGAGCCAAAAACATTCAGTACTTC. This encodes CASSRRDRAKNIQYF.